This TCR beta chain was retrieved from a study of cytomegalovirus exposure and HLA in healthy donors. The PCR made use of 60 Vbeta and 13 Jbeta primers. Here immunoSEQ multiplex PCR was the method, and the copy in TCRdb shows in-frame clones only, minus some. This sample has around 150,000 clones, with around 83% found just once. Overall study findings and caveats: When analyzed later, the rates of TCR association showed variation by HLA locus, with DRB1 the most and HLA-C the fewest. The investigators catalogued 150 to 200 TCR beta chains as cytomegalovirus-associated. Follow-up analysis seemed to connect common viral pathogens with several of the most significant clusters identified.

There are a few counts of this clone. Its matching antigen is unknown. The CDR3 length is 14 residues. The germline V and J ends were trimmed by 0 bases and 1 base, with 7 bases remaining between them. Germline lookup yields CDR1 KGHSH and CDR2 LQKENI. Sequencing used PBMCs. The receptor was derived from a middle-aged man in good health and CMV-seropositive. This chain connects TRBV18 to TRBJ2-7; D uncertain. The CDR3 DNA sequence: TGTGCCAGCTCACCACCGCAGACATCCTACGAGCAGTACTTC. Protein product: CASSPPQTSYEQYF.